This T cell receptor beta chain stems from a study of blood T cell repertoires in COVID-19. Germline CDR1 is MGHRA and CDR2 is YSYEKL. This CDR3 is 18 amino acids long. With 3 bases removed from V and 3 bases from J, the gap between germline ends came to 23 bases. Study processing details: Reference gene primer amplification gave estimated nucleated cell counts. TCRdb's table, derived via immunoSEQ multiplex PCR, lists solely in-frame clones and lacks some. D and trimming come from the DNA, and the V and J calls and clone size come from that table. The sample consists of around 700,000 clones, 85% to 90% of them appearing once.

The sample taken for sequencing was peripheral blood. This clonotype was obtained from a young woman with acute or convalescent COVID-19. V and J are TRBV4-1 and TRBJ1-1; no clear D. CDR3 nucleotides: TGCGCCAGCAGCCACCTTGCCCCCTTTACAGCCCGTGACACTGAAGCTTTCTTT. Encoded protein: CASSHLAPFTARDTEAFF.